The rows below give T cell receptor beta chains drawn from one sample of a study of breast tumors, draining lymph nodes, adjacent tissues. TCRdb used MiXCR to reprocess the multiplex PCR reads, holding one entry per CDR3 protein. The sample includes roughly 80,000 distinct CDR3 sequences, about 21% of them seen just once. Sequencing was performed on axillary lymph node tissue. Receptor source: a female donor with breast cancer. Some clones in this sample may be carry-over from other donors' samples. Both conserved end residues are part of each CDR3. Each record gives: CDR3 protein, J gene, V gene.

CASRASFGVYNEQFF	TRBJ2-1	TRBV10-2
CSARGTSRETQYF	TRBJ2-5	TRBV20-1
CASGSGNYEQYF	TRBJ2-7	TRBV7-2
CSAGLAGDEQYF	TRBJ2-7	TRBV20-1
CASSLATSPGELFF	TRBJ2-2	TRBV5-1
CASSLHIDNEQFF	TRBJ2-1	TRBV6-2/TRBV6-3
CASSLEGGASPLHF	TRBJ1-6	TRBV4-3
CASSSRTGYSGNTIYF	TRBJ1-3	TRBV6-2/TRBV6-3
CASSSVSWGESSYNEQFF	TRBJ2-1	TRBV6-9
CASTLQGARPDTQYF	TRBJ2-3	TRBV19
CASSPSPTAKNIQYF	TRBJ2-4	TRBV11-3
CASSYARGRGNQPQHF	TRBJ1-5	TRBV6-6
CASSTGDSETQYF	TRBJ2-5	TRBV5-1
CASSSRDQETQYF	TRBJ2-5	TRBV6-1
CASSRDSSTQYF	TRBJ2-3	TRBV10-2
CASSLAGLAKNIQYF	TRBJ2-4	TRBV5-4
CASAQVHEQYF	TRBJ2-7	TRBV6-1
CASGSRPLRDEQFF	TRBJ2-1	TRBV12-5
CAWRYEAGQDPYEQYF	TRBJ2-7	TRBV30
CASGLILAGGPIEQFF	TRBJ2-1	TRBV12-5
CASSQTRSNEKLFF	TRBJ1-4	TRBV3-1
CASSLDQFANTGELFF	TRBJ2-2	TRBV12-3/TRBV12-4
CASSDNRGNYNSPLHF	TRBJ1-6	TRBV5-8
CASSEIRGLARNEQFF	TRBJ2-1	TRBV10-1
CSAHRQGHSNEKLFF	TRBJ1-4	TRBV20-1
CASNSGHYTTNEKLFF	TRBJ1-4	TRBV13
CSARDHSGDYNEQFF	TRBJ2-1	TRBV20-1
CASRASGNEQFF	TRBJ2-1	TRBV7-2
CASSLTGTEQFF	TRBJ2-1	TRBV19
CASSYSGQGSYEQYF	TRBJ2-7	TRBV6-5
CASSPIQSVQPQHF	TRBJ1-5	TRBV3-1
CATSRSRGAQNTIYF	TRBJ1-3	TRBV15
CASSQGGRSSGRPNEQFF	TRBJ2-1	TRBV4-1
CSAGPLAGGQDTQYF	TRBJ2-3	TRBV20-1
CSARDRKGAMTGQETQYF	TRBJ2-5	TRBV20-1
CASSQGRVGRESSYEQYF	TRBJ2-7	TRBV4-2
CASSLGRLQTQYF	TRBJ2-5	TRBV7-6
CSANGEHLNTDTQYF	TRBJ2-3	TRBV20-1
CASSGLQGARSGANVLTF	TRBJ2-6	TRBV9
CASSLNSVSSYEQYF	TRBJ2-7	TRBV7-2
CATSRGAGGPYEQYF	TRBJ2-7	TRBV15